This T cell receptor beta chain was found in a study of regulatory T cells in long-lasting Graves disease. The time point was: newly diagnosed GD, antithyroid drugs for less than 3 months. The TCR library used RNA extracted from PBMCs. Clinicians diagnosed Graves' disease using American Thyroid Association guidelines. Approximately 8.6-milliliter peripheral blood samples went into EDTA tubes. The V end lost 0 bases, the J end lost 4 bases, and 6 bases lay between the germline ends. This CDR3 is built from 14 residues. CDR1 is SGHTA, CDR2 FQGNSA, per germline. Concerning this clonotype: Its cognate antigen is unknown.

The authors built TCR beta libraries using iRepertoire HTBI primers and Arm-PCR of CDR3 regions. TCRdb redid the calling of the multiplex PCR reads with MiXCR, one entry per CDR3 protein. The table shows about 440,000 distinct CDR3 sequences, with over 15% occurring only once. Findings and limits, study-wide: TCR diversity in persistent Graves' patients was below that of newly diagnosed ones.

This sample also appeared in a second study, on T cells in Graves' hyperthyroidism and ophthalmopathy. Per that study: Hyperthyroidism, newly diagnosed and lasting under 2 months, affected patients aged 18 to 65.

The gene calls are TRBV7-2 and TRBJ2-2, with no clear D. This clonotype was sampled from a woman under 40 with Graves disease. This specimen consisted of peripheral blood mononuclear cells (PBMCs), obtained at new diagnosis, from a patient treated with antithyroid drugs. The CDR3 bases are TGTGCCAGCAGCTTAGCGAAATCCACCGGGGAGCTGTTTTTT. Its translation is CASSLAKSTGELFF.